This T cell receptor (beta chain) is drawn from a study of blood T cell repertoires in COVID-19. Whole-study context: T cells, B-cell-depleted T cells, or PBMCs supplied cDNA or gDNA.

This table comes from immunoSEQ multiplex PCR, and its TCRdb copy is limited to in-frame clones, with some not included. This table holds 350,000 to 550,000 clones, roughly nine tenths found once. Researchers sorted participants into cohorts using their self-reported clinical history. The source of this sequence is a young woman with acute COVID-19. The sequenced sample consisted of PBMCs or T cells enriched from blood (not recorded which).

The CDR3 DNA is TGTGCCAGCAGCGCGCTTGTCCAGGGAAGGGAAAAACTGTTTTTT. Translated, it gives CASSALVQGREKLFF. V gene TRBV9 combines with J gene TRBJ1-4; D perhaps matches TRBD1 (5 bases). Germline CDR1 is SGDLS and CDR2 is YYNGEE. V was cut by 3 bases and J by 8 bases, with 17 bases left in between. The CDR3 consists of 15 residues.